This is a list of T cell receptor beta chains from one sample in a study of OX40 agonist ivuxolimab in advanced cancers. The method was immunoSEQ multiplex PCR; TCRdb's version includes in-frame clones alone and lacks a portion of them. Counted here are fewer than 200,000 clones, under 95% occurring once; the ten biggest clones make up about 0.3%. The sequences come from CD4+ or CD8+ T cells sorted from blood, collected in a trial of the OX40 agonist ivuxolimab. All receptors come from an adult with an advanced solid tumor such as melanoma, head and neck, liver or kidney cancer. Both conserved end residues are part of each CDR3. A D gene is named only where the DNA matches it firmly. Expanded clones get a size class; other rows say once, few or many, or leave the size out.

NA,NA,TRBJ2-6,TRBV5-1,TGCGCCAGCACCCTACAAGGAATTGGGGCCAACGTCCTGACTTTC,CASTLQGIGANVLTF
NA,NA,TRBJ1-4,TRBV29-1,TGCAGCGTCCTGGGGGATCGGGAAAAACTGTTTTTT,CSVLGDREKLFF
NA,once,TRBJ1-2,TRBV5-1,TGCGCCAGCAGCTTGAGGACCAATGTGGCCGGCGGCTACACCTTC,CASSLRTNVAGGYTF
NA,NA,TRBJ2-2,TRBV19,TGTGCCAGTAGTTCCCTGGCGGTCGGGGAGCTGTTTTTT,CASSSLAVGELFF
NA,NA,TRBJ2-5,TRBV9,TGTGCCAGCAGCGTAGGGGGGTTGGAGGAGACCCAGTACTTC,CASSVGGLEETQYF
NA,NA,TRBJ1-6,TRBV9,TGTGCCAGCAGCGTAGTGGGCCGGGCAGGGCCCTTAGCCCTCCACTTT,CASSVVGRAGPLALHF
TRBD2,NA,TRBJ2-7,TRBV28,TGTGCCAGCAGTTTATCTGCCAGCGGGAGTTACGAGCAGTACTTC,CASSLSASGSYEQYF
TRBD1,NA,TRBJ2-7,TRBV6-5,TGTGCCAGCAGTGGGACAGGGGTTTCCGGCGAGCAGTACTTC,CASSGTGVSGEQYF
NA,NA,TRBJ2-7,TRBV6-5,TGTGCCAGCAGTTACCTTCTGGAGCAGTACTTC,CASSYLLEQYF
NA,NA,TRBJ1-5,TRBV2,TGTGCCAGCAGTCCGGGCAGCAATCAGCCCCAGCATTTT,CASSPGSNQPQHF
TRBD2,NA,TRBJ2-7,TRBV7-2,TGTGCCAGCAGCTTAATCGGGACTAGAAACGAGCAGTACTTC,CASSLIGTRNEQYF
NA,NA,TRBJ2-7,TRBV4-1,TGCGCCAGCAGCCAAGGGACCCTCCCGGAGGTCTACGAGCAGTACTTC,CASSQGTLPEVYEQYF
TRBD1,NA,TRBJ1-1,TRBV18,TGTGCCAGCTCACTATACAGGGGGACGGACACTGAAGCTTTCTTT,CASSLYRGTDTEAFF
TRBD1,NA,TRBJ1-4,TRBV7-9,TGTGCCAGCAGCTTAGAAGGGACAGTCACTAATGAAAAACTGTTTTTT,CASSLEGTVTNEKLFF
TRBD2,NA,TRBJ2-5,TRBV2,TGTGCCAGCAACCTGCGGGGGGGGGAGACCCAGTACTTC,CASNLRGGETQYF
NA,NA,TRBJ2-5,TRBV7-6,TGTGCCAGCAGCCCTGGACAGCCCCCTGGGGAGACCCAGTACTTC,CASSPGQPPGETQYF
NA,NA,TRBJ2-7,TRBV7-2,TGTGCCAGCAGCTTAGGGTCCAAGTACGAGCAGTACTTC,CASSLGSKYEQYF
TRBD1,NA,TRBJ2-3,TRBV28,TGTGCCAGCAGTTTGGACAGGGTAGCAGATACGCAGTATTTT,CASSLDRVADTQYF
TRBD1,once,TRBJ1-2,TRBV4-3,TGCGCCAGCAGCCAAGATCAGACAGGGCTATATTATGGCTACACCTTC,CASSQDQTGLYYGYTF
NA,once,TRBJ1-2,TRBV19,TGTGCCAGTAGTATGGGGTCGGGTAACTATGGCTACACCTTC,CASSMGSGNYGYTF
NA,NA,TRBJ2-4,TRBV11-3,TGTGCCAGCAGCTTAGGGGGCCCCAAAAACATTCAGTACTTC,CASSLGGPKNIQYF
NA,NA,TRBJ1-4,TRBV19,TGTGCCAGTAGTGAGATTGCAACTAATGAAAAACTGTTTTTT,CASSEIATNEKLFF
TRBD1,NA,TRBJ1-1,TRBV6-5,TGTGCCAGCAGTTACCGTCGGGCAGGGGGCTACACTGAAGCTTTCTTT,CASSYRRAGGYTEAFF
NA,NA,TRBJ1-2,TRBV5-1,TGCGCCAGCAGCTTGGCCGGGCAGGTCGTTGGCTACACCTTC,CASSLAGQVVGYTF
TRBD2,NA,TRBJ2-4,TRBV19,TGTGCCAGTAGTATAAGGGAGGGAGACATTCAGTACTTC,CASSIREGDIQYF
NA,NA,TRBJ2-7,TRBV7-9,TGTGCCAGCAGCTCCTACGGGGCGCTATACGAGCAGTACTTC,CASSSYGALYEQYF
TRBD1,NA,TRBJ1-3,TRBV6-5,TGTGCCAGCAGACTGGACAGGTCGAGAGGAAACACCATATATTTT,CASRLDRSRGNTIYF
NA,NA,TRBJ1-2,TRBV4-2,TGTGCCAGCAGGGGGGGGCCTAACTATGGCTACACCTTC,CASRGGPNYGYTF
TRBD1,NA,TRBJ1-6,TRBV4-2,TGTGCCAGCAGCCCATCAGGGGGCCGGTCACCCCTCCACTTT,CASSPSGGRSPLHF
NA,NA,TRBJ1-3,TRBV28,TGTGCCAGCAGTCTAACAATACGCTCTGGAAACACCATATATTTT,CASSLTIRSGNTIYF
NA,NA,TRBJ2-3,TRBV6-1,TGTGCCAGCAGACCAGGGGTATCAAGGACAGATACGCAGTATTTT,CASRPGVSRTDTQYF
NA,NA,TRBJ2-2,TRBV9,TGTGCCAGCAGCGTAGGCCCCTCGCCGGGGCAGGGGCCGAACACCGGGGAGCTGTTTTTT,CASSVGPSPGQGPNTGELFF
TRBD1,NA,TRBJ2-7,TRBV11-2,TGTGCCAGCAGCGTTGACAGGGGGTACGAGCAGTACTTC,CASSVDRGYEQYF
NA,NA,TRBJ1-4,TRBV5-1,TGCGCCAGCAGCTTGGAGGCGAGGGGGTATGAAAAACTGTTTTTT,CASSLEARGYEKLFF
TRBD1,NA,TRBJ1-4,TRBV28,TGTGCCAGCAGTTTACAGGGGGCGCATTATGAAAAACTGTTTTTT,CASSLQGAHYEKLFF
TRBD2,NA,TRBJ2-5,TRBV7-6,TGTGCCAGCAGGGGACTAGCGGGAGGGCAAGAGACCCAGTACTTC,CASRGLAGGQETQYF
TRBD1,NA,TRBJ1-1,TRBV5-1,TGCGCCAGCAGCCCGCCGGGACAGGGAAGATCTACTGAAGCTTTCTTT,CASSPPGQGRSTEAFF
NA,NA,TRBJ2-3,TRBV6-4,TGTGCCAGCAGTGAGGAGGAGGTGGTGGGTCGACAGTATTTT,CASSEEEVVGRQYF
NA,NA,TRBJ2-3,TRBV10-3,TGTGCCATCAGTGGGGGCGATACGCAGTATTTT,CAISGGDTQYF
NA,once,TRBJ1-1,TRBV5-1,TGCGCCAGCAGCTTGTTTGCGGGGGCGCGGGGCACTGAAGCTTTCTTT,CASSLFAGARGTEAFF
NA,NA,TRBJ2-3,TRBV9,TGTGCCAGCAGCGGGGCCCCCCGGGATACGCAGTATTTT,CASSGAPRDTQYF
TRBD2,NA,TRBJ2-3,TRBV7-2,TGTGCCAGCAGCTTACCCCCTACTAGCGGGGGGCCCTCCACAGATACGCAGTATTTT,CASSLPPTSGGPSTDTQYF
TRBD1,NA,TRBJ2-7,TRBV6-6,TGTGCCAGCGACAGGGGACCCCACGAGCAGTACTTC,CASDRGPHEQYF
NA,NA,TRBJ1-2,TRBV28,TGTGCCAGCAGTTTTGGGGGGAACTATGGCTACACCTTC,CASSFGGNYGYTF
NA,NA,TRBJ2-7,TRBV21-1,TGTGCCAGCAGCAAAGTGACGTGGACTGATTGCTACGAGCAGTACTTC,CASSKVTWTDCYEQYF
TRBD1,NA,TRBJ1-4,TRBV28,TGTGCCAGCAGCCTTTCCCGGCCAGGGGGGTTGAGGAAACTGTTTTTT,CASSLSRPGGLRKLFF
NA,NA,TRBJ2-1,TRBV5-1,TGCGCCAGCAGGCCTGACAATGAGCAGTTCTTC,CASRPDNEQFF
NA,NA,TRBJ1-1,TRBV18,TGTGCCAGCTCACCAGGACAGCTGAACACTGAAGCTTTCTTT,CASSPGQLNTEAFF
NA,NA,TRBJ2-5,TRBV19,TGTGCCAGTAGTATAGCGGGGTTGGCAGCCGGGGGTGGGGAGACCCAGTACTTC,CASSIAGLAAGGGETQYF
TRBD2,NA,TRBJ2-2,TRBV5-1,TGCGCCAGCAGCTCCGGGGGGGCCAACACCGGGGAGCTGTTTTTT,CASSSGGANTGELFF
TRBD1,NA,TRBJ1-3,TRBV5-1,TGCGCCAGCAGCTTGGAGGCCAGGGGGCTTGGAAACACCATATATTTT,CASSLEARGLGNTIYF
NA,once,TRBJ2-7,TRBV6-1,TGTGCCAGCAGTCGGGGGACTTTAAGCTCCTACGAGCAGTACTTC,CASSRGTLSSYEQYF